This T cell receptor (beta chain) was documented in a study of T-cell memory formation after mild COVID-19. The study, taken as a whole, reports: CD4+ bias marked clones expanding day 15 to 37, unlike balanced contracting clones. Those CD4+ clones that contracted were mainly in CM and EM (CD8+ ones in EMRA).

From 5'RACE with constant-segment primers came TCR alpha and TCR beta cDNA libraries that carried sample barcodes and UMIs. TCRdb used MiXCR to reprocess the 5' RACE reads, holding one entry per CDR3 protein. This table has approximately 250,000 distinct CDR3 sequences, 15% appearing once. The ends were cut back, 9 bases at V and 2 bases at J, with 13 bases in the middle. The CDR3 totals 14 residues. In germline, CDR1 is SEHNR, CDR2 FQNEAQ (reference sequence). There are a few counts of this clonotype. What it recognizes is unknown. What was sequenced was PBMCs or a T cell subset sorted from them (not recorded which). The chain has TRBV7-9 and TRBJ2-2, with a weak D call TRBD1 (6 bases). The sequence was collected from an adult woman who had mild COVID-19 (a few samples of this study predate the infection). Cell type and time point are not known. This CDR3 reads CARLRDTNTGELFF. In DNA form, the CDR3 reads TGTGCCAGGCTCCGGGACACCAACACCGGGGAGCTGTTTTTT.